This entry is about one TCR beta chain. Primers for the PCR totalled 60 Vbeta and 13 Jbeta. Method: immunoSEQ multiplex PCR; TCRdb's copy keeps in-frame clones and lacks some. The sample holds around 200,000 clones, about four fifths seen once. V was pared by 1 base and J by 4 bases, with 16 bases between. Germline loops: CDR1 SGHTA, CDR2 FQGNSA. The CDR3 extends over 16 amino acids. The source of the sample is a study of cytomegalovirus exposure and HLA in healthy donors. The rearrangement uses TRBV7-2 and TRBJ2-5; a weak D match, TRBD2 (7 bases). The sample comprised PBMCs. This TCR derives from a man in his fifties in good health and CMV-seronegative. The CDR3 region has the DNA TGTGCCAGCAGCTTAGTTTTAAGGGGGAGGGTAGAGACCCAGTACTTC. Protein: CASSLVLRGRVETQYF.